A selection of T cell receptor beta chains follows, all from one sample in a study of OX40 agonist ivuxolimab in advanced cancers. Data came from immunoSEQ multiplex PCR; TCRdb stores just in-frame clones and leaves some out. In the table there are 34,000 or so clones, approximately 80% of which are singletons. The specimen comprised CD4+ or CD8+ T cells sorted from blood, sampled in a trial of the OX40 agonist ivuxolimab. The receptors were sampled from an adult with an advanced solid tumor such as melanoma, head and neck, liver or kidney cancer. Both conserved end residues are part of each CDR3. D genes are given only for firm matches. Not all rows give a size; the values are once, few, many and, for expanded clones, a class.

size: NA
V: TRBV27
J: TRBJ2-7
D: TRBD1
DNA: TGTGCCAGCAGACCCACAGGGGATTACGAGCAGTACTTC
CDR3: CASRPTGDYEQYF

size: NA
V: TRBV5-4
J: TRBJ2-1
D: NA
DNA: TGTGCCAGCAGCTTGGGAGGATATATCTCCTACAATGAGCAGTTCTTC
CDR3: CASSLGGYISYNEQFF

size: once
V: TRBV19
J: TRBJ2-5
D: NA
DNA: TGTGCCAGTAGTATTTCGGGACTCCCAGAGACCCAGTACTTC
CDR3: CASSISGLPETQYF

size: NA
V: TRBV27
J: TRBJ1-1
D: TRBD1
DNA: TGTGCCAGCAGGACAGGGGCCTTCATGAACACTGAAGCTTTCTTT
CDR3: CASRTGAFMNTEAFF

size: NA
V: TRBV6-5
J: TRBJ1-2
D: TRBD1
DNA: TGTGCCAGCAGTTACTCGGGGACAGCCGTCTATGGCTACACCTTC
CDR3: CASSYSGTAVYGYTF

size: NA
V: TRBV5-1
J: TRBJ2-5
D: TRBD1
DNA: TGCGCCAGCAGCCCCGCGGGACAGGGGTTGAGAGAGACCCAGTACTTC
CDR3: CASSPAGQGLRETQYF

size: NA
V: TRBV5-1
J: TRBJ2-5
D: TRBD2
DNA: TGCGCCAGCAGCTTGACTAGCGGCCAAGAGACCCAGTACTTC
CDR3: CASSLTSGQETQYF

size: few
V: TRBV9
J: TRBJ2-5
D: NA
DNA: TGTGCCAGCAGCGCCTTGGGGAGCGGCCAAGAGACCCAGTACTTC
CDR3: CASSALGSGQETQYF

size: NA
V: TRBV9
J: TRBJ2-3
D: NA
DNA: TGTGCCAGCAGCGTAGATAGGGAAGATACGCAGTATTTT
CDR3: CASSVDREDTQYF

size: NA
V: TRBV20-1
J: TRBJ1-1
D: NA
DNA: TGCAGTGCTAGGGGGCTGTCAGCTTTCTTT
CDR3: CSARGLSAFF

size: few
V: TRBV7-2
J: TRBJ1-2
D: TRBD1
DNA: TGTGCCAGCAGCTCCCGGGACAGGGACTATGGCTACACCTTC
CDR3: CASSSRDRDYGYTF

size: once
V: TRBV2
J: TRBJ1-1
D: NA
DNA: TGTGCCAGCAGGCGGGGACAAGCCACTGAAGCTTTCTTT
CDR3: CASRRGQATEAFF

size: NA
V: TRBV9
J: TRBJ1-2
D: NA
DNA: TGTGCCAGCAGCGGGAGCAGGGGTGGCTACACCTTC
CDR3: CASSGSRGGYTF

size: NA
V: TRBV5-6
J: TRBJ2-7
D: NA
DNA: TGTGCCAGCAGCTTTTTACAGGGAGAGCAGTACTTC
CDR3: CASSFLQGEQYF

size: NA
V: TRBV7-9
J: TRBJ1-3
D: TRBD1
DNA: TGTGCCGACAGGGGAGTTACTGGAAACACCATATATTTT
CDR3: CADRGVTGNTIYF

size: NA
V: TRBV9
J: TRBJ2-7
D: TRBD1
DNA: TGTGCCAGCAGCCTCAGTGGGGACAGGGGGCCCTACGAGCAGTACTTC
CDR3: CASSLSGDRGPYEQYF

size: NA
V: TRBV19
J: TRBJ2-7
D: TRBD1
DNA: TGTGCCAGTAGTAATTCGGGACAGGGGGCGTCCGAGCAGTACTTC
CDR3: CASSNSGQGASEQYF

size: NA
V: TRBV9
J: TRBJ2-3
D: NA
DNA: TGTGCCAGCAGCGTAGACCCCTCCGGGGGGCGCCGCGAGGGTACGCAGTATTTT
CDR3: CASSVDPSGGRREGTQYF

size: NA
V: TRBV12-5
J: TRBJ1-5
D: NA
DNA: TGTGCTAGTGGTTGGGGAAACAGGGAAGGTCAGCCCCAGCATTTT
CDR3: CASGWGNREGQPQHF

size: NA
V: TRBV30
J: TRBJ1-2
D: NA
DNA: TGTGCCTGGAGTCAAAACTATGGCTACACCTTC
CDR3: CAWSQNYGYTF

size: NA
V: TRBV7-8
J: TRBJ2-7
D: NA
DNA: TGTGCCAGCAGCTTAGCATCCGGGGAAGCCTCCTACGAGCAGTACTTC
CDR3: CASSLASGEASYEQYF

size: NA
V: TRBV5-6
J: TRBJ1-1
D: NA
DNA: TGTGCCAGCAGCTTCAAGGGGCTGATGAACACTGAAGCTTTCTTT
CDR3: CASSFKGLMNTEAFF

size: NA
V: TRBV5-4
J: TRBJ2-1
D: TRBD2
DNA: TGTGCCAGCAGCTCTACTAGCGGTTCCTACAATGAGCAGTTCTTC
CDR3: CASSSTSGSYNEQFF

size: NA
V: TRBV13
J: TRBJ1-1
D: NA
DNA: TGTGCCAGCAGCCCCCTCCGGCCAGGGAGGTACGGCACTGAAGCTTTCTTT
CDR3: CASSPLRPGRYGTEAFF

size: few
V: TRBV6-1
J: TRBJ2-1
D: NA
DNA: TGTGCCAGCAGTGAACAGGGTAATGAGCAGTTCTTC
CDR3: CASSEQGNEQFF

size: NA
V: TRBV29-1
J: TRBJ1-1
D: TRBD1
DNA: TGCAGCGGGACAGGGGGCGCGAACACTGAAGCTTTCTTT
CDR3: CSGTGGANTEAFF

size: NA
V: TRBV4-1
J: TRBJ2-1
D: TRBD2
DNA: TGCGCCAGCAGCCAAGATGGGACTAGCGGATACAATGAGCAGTTCTTC
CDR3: CASSQDGTSGYNEQFF

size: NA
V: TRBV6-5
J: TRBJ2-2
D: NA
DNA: TGTGCCAGCAGTTACACCAGGGATACCGGGGAGCTGTTTTTT
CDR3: CASSYTRDTGELFF

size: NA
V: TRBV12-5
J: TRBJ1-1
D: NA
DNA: TGTGCTAGTGGTTTGGCAGGGGAAGCTTTCTTT
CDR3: CASGLAGEAFF

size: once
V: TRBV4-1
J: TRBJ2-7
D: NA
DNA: TGTGCCAGCAGCCAAGATCTTGGAGGCTCCGAGCAGTACTTC
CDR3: CASSQDLGGSEQYF

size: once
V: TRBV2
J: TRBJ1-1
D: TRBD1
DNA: TGTGCCAGCACGGACAGGGCGAACACTGAAGCTTTCTTT
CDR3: CASTDRANTEAFF

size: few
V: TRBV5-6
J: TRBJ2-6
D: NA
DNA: TGTGCCAGCAGCTTGATGCAGTCTGGGGCCAACGTCCTGACTTTC
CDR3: CASSLMQSGANVLTF

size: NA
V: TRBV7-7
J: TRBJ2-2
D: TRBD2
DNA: TGTGCCAGCAGTCCTAGCGGGGCGAGCGGGGAGCTGTTTTTT
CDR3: CASSPSGASGELFF

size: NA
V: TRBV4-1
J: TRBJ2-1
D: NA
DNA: TGCGCCAGCAGACCGAAAAGCAGGGATGAGCAGTTCTTC
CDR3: CASRPKSRDEQFF

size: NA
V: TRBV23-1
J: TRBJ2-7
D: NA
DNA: TGCGCCAGCAGTCAACGGTCCTTGTCCTGGTACGAGCAGTACTTC
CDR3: CASSQRSLSWYEQYF